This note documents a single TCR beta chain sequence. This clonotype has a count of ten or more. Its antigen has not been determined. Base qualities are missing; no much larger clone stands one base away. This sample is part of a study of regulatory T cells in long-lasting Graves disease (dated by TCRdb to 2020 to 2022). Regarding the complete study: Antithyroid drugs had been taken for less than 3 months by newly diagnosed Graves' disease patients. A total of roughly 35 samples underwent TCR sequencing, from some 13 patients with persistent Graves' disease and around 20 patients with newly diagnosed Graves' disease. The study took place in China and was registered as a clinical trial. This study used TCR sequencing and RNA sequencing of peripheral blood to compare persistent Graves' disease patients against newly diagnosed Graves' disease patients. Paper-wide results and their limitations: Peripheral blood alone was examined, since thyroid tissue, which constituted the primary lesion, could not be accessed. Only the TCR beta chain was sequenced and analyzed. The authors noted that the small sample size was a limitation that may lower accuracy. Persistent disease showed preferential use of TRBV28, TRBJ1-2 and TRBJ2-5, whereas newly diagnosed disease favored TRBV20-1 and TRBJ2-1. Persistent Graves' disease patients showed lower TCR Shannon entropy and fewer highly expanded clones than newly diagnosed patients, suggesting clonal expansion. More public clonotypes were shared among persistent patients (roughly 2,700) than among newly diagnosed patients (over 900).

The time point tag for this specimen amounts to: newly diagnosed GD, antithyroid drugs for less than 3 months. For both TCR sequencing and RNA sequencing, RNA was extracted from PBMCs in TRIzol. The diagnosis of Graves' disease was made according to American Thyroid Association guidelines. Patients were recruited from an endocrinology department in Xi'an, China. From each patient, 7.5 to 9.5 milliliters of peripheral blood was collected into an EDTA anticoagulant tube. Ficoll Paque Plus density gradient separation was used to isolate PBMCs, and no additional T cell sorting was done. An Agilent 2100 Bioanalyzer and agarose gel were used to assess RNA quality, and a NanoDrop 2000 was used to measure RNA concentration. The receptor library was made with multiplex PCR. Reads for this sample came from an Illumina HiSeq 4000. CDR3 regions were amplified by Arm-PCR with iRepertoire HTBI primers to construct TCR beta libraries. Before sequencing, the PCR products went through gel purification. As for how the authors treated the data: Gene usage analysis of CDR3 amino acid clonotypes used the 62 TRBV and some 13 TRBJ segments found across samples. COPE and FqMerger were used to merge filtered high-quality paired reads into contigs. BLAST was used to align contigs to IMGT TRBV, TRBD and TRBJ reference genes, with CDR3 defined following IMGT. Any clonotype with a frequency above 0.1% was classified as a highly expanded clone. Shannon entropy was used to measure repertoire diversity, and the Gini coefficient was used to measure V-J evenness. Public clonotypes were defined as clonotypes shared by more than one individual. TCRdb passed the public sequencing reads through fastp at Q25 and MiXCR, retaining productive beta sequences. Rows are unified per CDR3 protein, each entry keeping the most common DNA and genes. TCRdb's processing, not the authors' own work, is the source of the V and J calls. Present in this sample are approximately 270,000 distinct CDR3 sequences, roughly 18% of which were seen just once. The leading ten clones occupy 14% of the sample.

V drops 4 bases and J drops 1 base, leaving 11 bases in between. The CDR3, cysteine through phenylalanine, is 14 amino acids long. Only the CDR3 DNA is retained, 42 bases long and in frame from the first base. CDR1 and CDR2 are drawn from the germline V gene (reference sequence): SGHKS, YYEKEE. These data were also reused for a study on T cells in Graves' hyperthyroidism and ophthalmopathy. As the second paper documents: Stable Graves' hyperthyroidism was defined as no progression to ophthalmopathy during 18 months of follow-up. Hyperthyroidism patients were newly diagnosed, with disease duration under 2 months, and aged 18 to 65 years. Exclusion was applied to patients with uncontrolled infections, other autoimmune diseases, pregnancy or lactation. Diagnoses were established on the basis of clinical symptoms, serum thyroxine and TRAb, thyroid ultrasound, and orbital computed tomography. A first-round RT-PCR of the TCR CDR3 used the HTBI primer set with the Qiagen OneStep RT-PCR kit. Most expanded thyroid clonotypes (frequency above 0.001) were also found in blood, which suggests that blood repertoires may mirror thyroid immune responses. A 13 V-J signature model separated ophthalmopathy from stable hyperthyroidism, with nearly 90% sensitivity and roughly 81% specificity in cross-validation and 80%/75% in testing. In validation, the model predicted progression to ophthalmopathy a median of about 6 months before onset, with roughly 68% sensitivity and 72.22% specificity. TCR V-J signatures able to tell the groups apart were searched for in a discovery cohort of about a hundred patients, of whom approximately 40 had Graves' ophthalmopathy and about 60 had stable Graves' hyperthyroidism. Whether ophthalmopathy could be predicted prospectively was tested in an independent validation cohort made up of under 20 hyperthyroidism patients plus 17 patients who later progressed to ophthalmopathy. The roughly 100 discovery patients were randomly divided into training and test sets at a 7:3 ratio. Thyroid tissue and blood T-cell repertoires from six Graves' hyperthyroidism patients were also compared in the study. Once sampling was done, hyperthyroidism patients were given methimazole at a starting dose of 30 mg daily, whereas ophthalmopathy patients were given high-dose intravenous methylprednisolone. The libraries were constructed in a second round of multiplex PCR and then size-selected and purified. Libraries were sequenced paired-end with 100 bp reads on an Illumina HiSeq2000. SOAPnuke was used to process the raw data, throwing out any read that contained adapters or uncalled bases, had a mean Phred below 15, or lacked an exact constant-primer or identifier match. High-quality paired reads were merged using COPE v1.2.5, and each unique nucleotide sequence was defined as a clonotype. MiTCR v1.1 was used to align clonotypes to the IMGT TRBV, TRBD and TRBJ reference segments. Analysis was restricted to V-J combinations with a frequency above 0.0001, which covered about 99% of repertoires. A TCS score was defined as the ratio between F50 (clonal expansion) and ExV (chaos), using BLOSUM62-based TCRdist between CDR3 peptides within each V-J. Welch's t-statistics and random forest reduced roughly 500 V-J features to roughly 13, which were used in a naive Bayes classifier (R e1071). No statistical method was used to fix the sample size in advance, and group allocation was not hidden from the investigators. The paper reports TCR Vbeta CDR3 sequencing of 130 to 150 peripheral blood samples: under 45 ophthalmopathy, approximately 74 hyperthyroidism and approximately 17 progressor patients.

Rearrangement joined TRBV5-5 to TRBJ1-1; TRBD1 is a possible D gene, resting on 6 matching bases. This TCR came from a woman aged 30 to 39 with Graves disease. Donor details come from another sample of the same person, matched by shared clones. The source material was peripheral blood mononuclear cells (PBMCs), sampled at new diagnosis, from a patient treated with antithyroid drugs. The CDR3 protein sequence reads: CASSKEGENTEAFF. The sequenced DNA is TGTGCCAGCAGCAAGGAGGGGGAGAACACTGAAGCTTTCTTT.